The clone carrying this T cell receptor (beta chain) was counted between two and nine times. The target antigen is unknown. The data were taken from a study of T-cell memory formation after mild COVID-19. From 5'RACE with constant-segment primers came TCR alpha and TCR beta cDNA libraries that carried sample barcodes and UMIs. TCRdb re-derived calls from the 5' RACE reads in MiXCR, one entry per CDR3 protein. The table has 300,000 to 400,000 distinct CDR3 sequences, 15% seen once. Findings and caveats of the study: Pre-infection memory showed some responding clones, and this suggested that cross-reactive memory joined. Contracting clones, day 15 to 85, had balanced CD4/CD8, and later expanders favored CD4+.

The CDR3 has 15 amino acids. Germline CDR1 and CDR2: DFQATT and SNEGSKA (reference sequence). V was trimmed by 3 bases and J by 0 bases, leaving 15 bases between them. The rearrangement links TRBV20-1 to TRBJ2-7; D gene uncertain. The source of this sequence is a young man who had mild COVID-19 (a few samples of this study predate the infection). Cell type and time point are not known. The specimen sequenced was PBMCs or a T cell subset sorted from them (not recorded which). The CDR3 nucleotides read TGCAGTGCTAGCTCCGGACCTACCTCCTCCTACGAGCAGTACTTC. As protein: CSASSGPTSSYEQYF.